The 20 T cell receptor beta chains below were found in one sample sequenced in a study of early T cells in non-severe SARS-CoV-2 infection. TCRdb used MiXCR to reprocess the 5' RACE reads, holding one entry per CDR3 protein. The sample records tens of thousands of distinct CDR3 sequences, just under 9% being singletons. Sequenced: whole blood. These receptors came from an adult who was a healthcare worker with PCR-confirmed SARS-CoV-2 infection or an uninfected control (not recorded which).

The chain couples TRBV28 to TRBJ2-7, with unresolved D. The CDR3 length is 14 residues. Trimming took off 5 bases at V and 5 bases at J, with 16 bases between the two ends. In germline, CDR1 is MDHEN, CDR2 SYDVKM. The CDR3 protein is CASSPHSSRNEQYF. CDR3 in DNA: TGTGCCAGCAGTCCTCACTCCAGTCGCAACGAGCAGTACTTC.

This clonotype has ten or more counts. The chain is built from TRBV7-3 and TRBJ1-6; 8 bases map to TRBD1. The germline V gene has CDR1 SGHTA and CDR2 FQGTGA. The CDR3 has 15 amino acids. V was pared by 2 bases and J by 7 bases, with 4 bases of the junction left unmatched. The CDR3 bases are TGTGCCAGCAGCTTAGGGACAGGAACAAATTCACCCCTCCACTTT. It yields the protein CASSLGTGTNSPLHF.

This clonotype was counted only a few times. The chain carries TRBV4-1 and TRBJ2-2; tentative D call: TRBD2 (5 bases). V dropped 4 bases and J dropped 1 base, with 22 bases sitting between them. In germline, CDR1 is MGHRA, CDR2 YSYEKL. The CDR3 loop spans 19 amino acids. The CDR3 DNA reads TGCGCCAGCAGCCCTAATAGGCACACGGGGTCCCTGAACACCGGGGAGCTGTTTTTT. This codes for CASSPNRHTGSLNTGELFF.

This clonotype appeared many times. The rearrangement links TRBV28 to TRBJ1-6; the match to TRBD1 covers 11 bases. V dropped 6 bases and J dropped 9; count of bases not matched to a gene: 4. Germline loops: CDR1 MDHEN, CDR2 SYDVKM. The CDR3 consists of 14 residues. The CDR3 loop is CASSSGTGGSPLHF. CDR3 coding DNA: TGTGCCAGCAGCTCCGGGACAGGGGGTTCACCCCTCCACTTT. Based on the CDR3 plus reference TRBV28 and TRBJ1-6, the full variable domain is DVKVTQSSRYLVKRTGEKVFLECVQDMDHENMFWYRQDPGLGLRLIYFSYDVKMKEKGDIPEGYSVSREKKERFSLILESASTNQTSMYLCASSSGTGGSPLHFGNGTRLTVT.

This clonotype showed up many times. The rearrangement uses TRBV7-2 and TRBJ2-3, with 8 nucleotides matching TRBD2. Germline values: CDR1 SGHTA, CDR2 FQGNSA. The CDR3 sequence is 16 residues long. J lost 5 bases, V lost 4 bases, and 11 bases had no gene match. The CDR3 region is CASSSPPGRAEDTQYF. CDR3 DNA: TGTGCCAGCAGCTCCCCACCCGGGAGGGCCGAAGATACGCAGTATTTT.

This clonotype has ten or more counts. The CDR3 region has the DNA TGTGCCAGCAGTTACTCAGGGGGAAGCAATCAGCCCCAGCATTTT. Protein: CASSYSGGSNQPQHF. V and J are TRBV6-2 or TRBV6-3 and TRBJ1-5, with a tentative D call TRBD1 (6 bases). The CDR3 extends over 15 amino acids. V was clipped by 0 bases and J by 1 base, with 7 bases between them. CDR1 and CDR2 (germline): MNHEY, SVGEGT.

V gene TRBV19 combines with J gene TRBJ2-5; 12 bases are a match to TRBD2. V lost 5 bases and J lost 4; bases outside the gene matches: 11. In germline, CDR1 is LNHDA, CDR2 SQIVND (reference sequence). CDR3 length: 17 residues. The CDR3 region is CASSPKTSGSSRETQYF. The CDR3 region has the DNA TGTGCCAGTAGTCCGAAGACTAGCGGGAGCTCCAGAGAGACCCAGTACTTC. The full variable domain, with the rest looked up from reference TRBV19 and TRBJ2-5, is DGGITQSPKYLFRKEGQNVTLSCEQNLNHDAMYWYRQDPGQGLRLIYYSQIVNDFQKGDIAEGYSVSREKKESFPLTVTSAQKNPTAFYLCASSPKTSGSSRETQYFGPGTRLLVL.

This clonotype was seen many times. The chain joins TRBV28 to TRBJ2-7, with unresolved D. The germline V gene has CDR1 MDHEN and CDR2 SYDVKM. The length of the CDR3 is 15 residues. V lost 0 bases, J lost 1 base, and 10 bases lay in between. The CDR3 region has the DNA TGTGCCAGCAGTTTATGGGGTTCCCAATCCTACGAGCAGTACTTC. It specifies CASSLWGSQSYEQYF.

The chain links TRBV20-1 to TRBJ1-6; D may be TRBD1 (6 bases). Germline V gene data show CDR1 as DFQATT and CDR2 as SNEGSKA (reference sequence). The CDR3 length is 12 residues. As DNA, the CDR3 is TGCAGCGGGGGGCCGTATAATTCACCCCTCCACTTT. Protein: CSGGPYNSPLHF.

This clonotype was detected many times. The chain links TRBV7-2 to TRBJ1-5; D is perhaps TRBD1 (6 bases). V lost 5 bases and J lost 3, with 17 bases in between. The germline gives CDR1 SGHTA, CDR2 FQGNSA. The CDR3 is 16 amino acids. This CDR3 reads CASSVTGRRNNQPQHF. DNA for the CDR3: TGTGCCAGCAGCGTCACAGGGAGGAGGAACAATCAGCCCCAGCATTTT.

This chain joins TRBV2 and TRBJ2-2; TRBD2 aligns across 8 bases. The CDR3 runs to 16 residues. Germline V lookup: CDR1 SNHLY, CDR2 FYNNEI. The trim removed 2 bases at V and 7 bases at J, leaving 9 bases unmatched. DNA for the CDR3: TGTGCCAGCAGTGAAAACCTTGCGGGAGGTGGCGGGGAGCTGTTTTTT. Protein: CASSENLAGGGGELFF.

This clonotype came up many times. The V and J genes are TRBV20-1 and TRBJ2-1, with TRBD1 identical over 8 bases. This CDR3 has 17 residues. V shed 1 base and J 5 bases; nucleotides not matched to a gene: 13. Germline values: CDR1 DFQATT, CDR2 SNEGSKA (reference sequence). The CDR3 is CSARASLGQGVNNEQFF. CDR3 nucleotides: TGCAGTGCTAGAGCCTCCTTAGGACAGGGAGTGAACAATGAGCAGTTCTTC.

The rearrangement links TRBV11-2 to TRBJ2-1; 11 nucleotides match TRBD2. Per the germline V gene, CDR1 is SGHAT and CDR2 is FQNNGV. The V segment lost 1 base and the J segment 7 bases; nucleotides outside the gene matches: 3. The CDR3 length is 15 residues. DNA of the CDR3: TGTGCCAGCAGCTTAGTTAGCGGGAGGGTTAATGAGCAGTTCTTC. Translating it yields CASSLVSGRVNEQFF.

This clonotype was found many times. The chain carries TRBV7-6 and TRBJ2-1; possibly TRBD2 for D (6 bases). The germline CDR1 and CDR2 sequences are SGHVS and FNYEAQ. V dropped 2 bases and J dropped 4 bases, with 15 bases sitting between them. This CDR3 region has 16 residues. The CDR3 protein is CASSLLASDRYNEQFF. The CDR3 DNA reads as TGTGCCAGCAGCTTACTGGCTAGCGACCGATACAATGAGCAGTTCTTC. Drawing the rest from reference TRBV7-6 and TRBJ2-1, the complete variable domain is GAGVSQSPRYKVTKRGQDVALRCDPISGHVSLYWYRQALGQGPEFLTYFNYEAQQDKSGLPNDRFSAERPEGSISTLTIQRTEQRDSAMYRCASSLLASDRYNEQFFGPGTRLTVL.

This clonotype turned up a few times. V is TRBV12-3 or TRBV12-4 and J is TRBJ1-1; tentatively, D is TRBD1 (5 bases). The CDR3 extends over 12 amino acids. V lost 7 bases to trimming and J lost 5 bases, with 11 bases between them. CDR3 sequence: CASTVRGTEAFF. For the CDR3, the DNA is TGTGCCAGCACCGTGCGGGGGACTGAAGCTTTCTTT.

This clonotype was counted ten times or more. The chain has TRBV5-1 and TRBJ2-7; the D gene is possibly TRBD1 (5 bases). The CDR3 loop spans 14 amino acids. Germline V gene data show CDR1 as SGHRS and CDR2 as YFSETQ. Trimming removed 4 bases from V and 0 bases from J, with 11 bases in between. The CDR3 DNA is TGCGCCAGCAGCCTACAGGTCAGCTCCTACGAGCAGTACTTC. Protein sequence: CASSLQVSSYEQYF.

CDR3 region: CSAETGGDYGYTF. For the CDR3, the DNA is TGCAGTGCTGAGACAGGGGGCGACTATGGCTACACCTTC. The chain recombines TRBV20-1 with TRBJ1-2; TRBD1 agrees at 10 bases. V shed 5 bases, J shed 3 bases, and the junction held 3 bases outside the gene matches. The V gene's germline CDR1 is DFQATT and CDR2 SNEGSKA (reference sequence). This CDR3 is built from 13 residues.

This clonotype was recorded at least ten times. The chain recombines TRBV3-1 with TRBJ1-6; possibly TRBD1 for D (5 bases). V shed 3 bases and J shed 9 bases, with 18 bases lying between them. This CDR3 has 16 amino acids. Germline V CDR1 and CDR2: LGHDT, YNNKEL (reference sequence). The CDR3 sequence: CASSHPPGRRSSPLHF. The CDR3 DNA sequence: TGTGCCAGCAGCCATCCTCCGGGACGGCGGAGTTCACCCCTCCACTTT.

This clonotype was seen repeatedly, ten times or more. This chain joins TRBV13 and TRBJ2-7; D gene unclear. V lost 0 bases and J 7 bases, leaving 19 bases between the germline ends. Per germline, CDR1 PRHDT and CDR2 FYEKMQ (reference sequence). The CDR3 spans 16 residues. The CDR3 loop reads CASSLGVGPVTVEQYF. CDR3 bases: TGTGCCAGCAGCTTAGGCGTGGGCCCCGTGACGGTTGAGCAGTACTTC.

As for this clonotype: A single base separates this from a much larger clone, so it may be a read error. V and J are TRBV9 and TRBJ2-7; D is perhaps TRBD1 (6 bases). Per germline, CDR1 SGDLS and CDR2 YYNGEE. Between the trimmed V and J ends, which lost 0 bases and 7 bases, there was a span of 14 bases. The CDR3 length is 14 residues. CDR3 amino acids: CASSVGAGEIEQYF. CDR3 sequence (DNA): TGTGCCAGCAGCGTAGGAGCAGGGGAGATTGAGCAGTACTTC.